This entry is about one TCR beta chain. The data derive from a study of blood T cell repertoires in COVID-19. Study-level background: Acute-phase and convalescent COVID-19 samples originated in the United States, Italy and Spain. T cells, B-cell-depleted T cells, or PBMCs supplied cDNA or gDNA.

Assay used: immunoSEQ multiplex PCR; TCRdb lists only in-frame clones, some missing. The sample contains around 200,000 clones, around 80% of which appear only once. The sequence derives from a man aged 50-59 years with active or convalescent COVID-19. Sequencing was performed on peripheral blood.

The CDR3 spells CASSPGTGRADTQYF. CDR3 nucleotide sequence: TGTGCCAGCAGCCCCGGGACAGGGAGGGCAGATACGCAGTATTTT. This chain links TRBV5-6 with TRBJ2-3; 9 bases fit TRBD1. The germline V gene has CDR1 SGHDT and CDR2 YYEEEE. Trimming removed 4 bases from V and 4 bases from J; junction bases left unmatched: 7. This CDR3 is built from 15 residues.